This record looks at one TCR beta chain sequence and its context. Method: immunoSEQ multiplex PCR; TCRdb's copy keeps in-frame clones and lacks some. Here the sample spans some 110,000 clones, roughly 91% being singletons. This specimen belongs to a study of PD-L1 blockade in urothelial cancer. This CDR3 is 15 amino acids long. The junction had 2 bases not matched to a gene; V was cut back by 5 bases and J by 1 base. CDR1 is SGHNT, CDR2 YENEEA, per germline. Time point reported: peripheral blood 6 weeks after treatment start. The material sequenced was PBMCs, taken around atezolizumab (anti-PD-L1) treatment. The sequence came from a man aged 55 to 70 with urothelial cancer. V and J are TRBV11-3 and TRBJ2-1; 10 bases are a match to TRBD1. The CDR3 protein is CASSRDRGSYNEQFF. CDR3 coding DNA: TGTGCCAGCAGCCGGGACAGGGGTTCCTACAATGAGCAGTTCTTC.